This T cell receptor beta chain was profiled in a study of cytomegalovirus exposure and HLA in healthy donors. Broader study findings: The listing of about 150 TCR beta chains classed them as cytomegalovirus-associated. Testing in vitro showed a few CMV-associated chains specific for CMV antigens.

Looked up from germline, CDR1 is SGHAT and CDR2 is FQNNGV. V lost 4 bases, J lost 9 bases, and 19 bases lay in between. This CDR3 comprises 16 residues. TCRdb keeps only in-frame clones here, not all; method: immunoSEQ multiplex PCR. The sample contains under 400,000 clones, about nine tenths of which appear only once. A word on this clone: Antigen: not known.

The receptor was isolated from a woman aged 18-35 years in good health and CMV-seronegative. The sequenced material came from PBMCs. The rearrangement links TRBV11-2 to TRBJ1-6; perhaps TRBD1 as D (5 bases). In DNA form, the CDR3 reads TGTGCCAGCAGCTCCCCCCCGGGCAGGGCTACTTCACCCCTCCACTTT. Protein product: CASSSPPGRATSPLHF. The full variable domain, rest sourced from reference TRBV11-2 and TRBJ1-6, is EAGVAQSPRYKIIEKRQSVAFWCNPISGHATLYWYQQILGQGPKLLIQFQNNGVVDDSQLPKDRFSAERLKGVDSTLKIQPAKLEDSAVYLCASSSPPGRATSPLHFGNGTRLTVT.